This TCR beta chain was captured by sequencing in a study of T cell repertoires in cytomegalovirus infection. Findings of the study overall: Identification of carriers of CMV plus the relevant HLA was achieved through cumulative public TCR beta family frequency.

TCRdb redid the calling of the reads with MiXCR, one entry per CDR3 protein. The table lists tens of thousands of distinct CDR3 sequences, about a fifth of them singletons. A note on this clonotype: Its target is not known.

The receptor comes from a human donor in good health (CMV status not recorded). Some clones in this sample may be carry-over from other donors' samples. The sample here was CD8+ T cells from cultured PBMCs, taken from culture after CMV antigen stimulation.

The CDR3 is CASSEWAGGNTGELFF. The CDR3 DNA sequence: TGTGCCAGCAGTGAATGGGCGGGAGGTAACACCGGGGAGCTGTTTTTT. The chain recombines TRBV25-1 with TRBJ2-2; TRBD2 agrees at 8 bases. Germline values: CDR1 MGHDK, CDR2 SYGVNS. This CDR3 region has 16 residues. V gave up 1 base and J gave up 2 bases; unmatched junction bases: 3. Variable domain in full (rest from reference TRBV25-1 and TRBJ2-2): EADIYQTPRYLVIGTGKKITLECSQTMGHDKMYWYQQDPGMELHLIHYSYGVNSTEKGDLSSESTVSRIRTEHFPLTLESARPSHTSQYLCASSEWAGGNTGELFFGEGSRLTVL.